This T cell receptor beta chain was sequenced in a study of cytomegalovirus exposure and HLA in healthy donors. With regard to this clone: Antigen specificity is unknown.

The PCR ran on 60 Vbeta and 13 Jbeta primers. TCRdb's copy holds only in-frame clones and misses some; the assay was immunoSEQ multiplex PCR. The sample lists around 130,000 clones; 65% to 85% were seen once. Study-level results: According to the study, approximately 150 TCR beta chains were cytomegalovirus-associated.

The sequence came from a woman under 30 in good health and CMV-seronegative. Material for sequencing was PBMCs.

The CDR3 sequence is CASSQGDRSTYEQYF. CDR3 bases: TGCGCCAGCAGCCAAGGGGACAGGAGCACCTACGAGCAGTACTTC. The chain links TRBV4-1 to TRBJ2-7, with TRBD1 matching 8 bases. V was pared by 1 base and J by 2 bases, with 4 bases of the junction left unmatched. CDR1 and CDR2 (germline): MGHRA, YSYEKL. CDR3 length equals 15 residues.